This T cell receptor (beta chain) emerged from a study of blood T cell repertoires in COVID-19. Study background: The United States, Italy and Spain provided the acute and convalescent COVID-19 samples. The cDNA or gDNA used as material had been derived from T cells, B-cell-depleted T cells, or PBMCs.

The authors' processing: Reference gene primer amplification yielded estimated nucleated cell counts. Clones were read by immunoSEQ multiplex PCR, and TCRdb kept only the in-frame ones, dropping some. The V and J calls and clone size were taken over from that table, and D and trimming were inferred from the DNA. The profile covers approximately 89,000 clones, with less than 85% appearing a single time and 15% to 20% taken by the ten largest. The sequence was collected from a woman at least 80 years old with acute or convalescent COVID-19. Sequenced: peripheral blood.

The CDR3 is CASSFPVEGEKLFF. CDR3 in DNA: TGTGCCAGCAGCTTCCCTGTTGAGGGCGAAAAACTGTTTTTT. The chain has TRBV5-5 and TRBJ1-4; D is undetermined. The V and J ends lost 2 bases and 8 bases respectively, with 13 bases between them. CDR1 and CDR2 from the germline V gene are SGHKS and YYEKEE (reference sequence). The CDR3 is made up of 14 amino acids.